This TCR beta chain emerged from a study of cytomegalovirus exposure and HLA in healthy donors. Germline-derived CDR1 and CDR2 are LNHDA and SQIVND (reference sequence). The CDR3 runs to 14 residues. The V gene lost 1 base and the J gene lost 6 bases, with 9 bases spanning the gap. This clone was recorded a few times. The PCR was carried out with 60 Vbeta primers and 13 Jbeta primers. The table came from immunoSEQ multiplex PCR; TCRdb's copy has only in-frame clones and leaves some out. The table lists around 130,000 clones, about 8% of them singletons. The material sequenced was PBMCs. The clonotype originates from a woman aged 40 to 49 in good health and CMV-seropositive. The chain uses TRBV19 and TRBJ2-2; possible D gene TRBD1, 5 bases. The CDR3 protein is CASSIAPTAGELFF. CDR3 DNA: TGTGCCAGTAGTATAGCCCCGACAGCCGGGGAGCTGTTTTTT.